Listed below are T cell receptor beta chains from one sample, sequenced in a study of T cell responses to AZD1222 COVID-19 vaccine. The repertoire was sequenced with immunoSEQ multiplex PCR; TCRdb's copy has only in-frame clones and lacks some. The sample lists some 110,000 clones, roughly nine tenths occurring once. The sample consisted of peripheral blood, taken on day 0 of AZD1222 vaccination. The receptors here all came from an adult in good health. Both conserved end residues are trimmed from each CDR3. D genes are given only for firm matches.

TRBV6-2/TRBV6-3,TRBJ2-3,-,ASSLSGITDTQY
TRBV7-9,TRBJ2-3,TRBD2,ASSLWTSGFPDTQY
TRBV14,TRBJ1-2,TRBD1,ASSPRTGDGYT
TRBV12-5,TRBJ1-1,-,ASGFEGTEAF
TRBV4-1,TRBJ1-4,-,ASSQDRAGNEKLF
TRBV7-8,TRBJ2-7,-,ASSSTFGSSYEQY
TRBV7-2,TRBJ2-1,-,ASSLAGRGGNEQF
TRBV7-8,TRBJ1-5,-,ASSLADSNQPQH
TRBV6-5,TRBJ2-5,TRBD2,ASSYSIAGGGETQY
TRBV30,TRBJ2-2,TRBD1,AWSVPPDRGNTGELF
TRBV6-6,TRBJ1-6,-,ASINSPVDSPLH
TRBV2,TRBJ2-3,-,ASSLESDTQY
TRBV30,TRBJ1-6,TRBD1,AWSVQGVSPLH
TRBV3-1/TRBV3-2,TRBJ2-3,-,ASSQRRGDTNTQY
TRBV19,TRBJ2-4,TRBD2,ASRDLAGKNIQY
TRBV5-6,TRBJ1-4,-,ASSLRAGSLATNEKLF
TRBV4-1,TRBJ1-1,-,ASSQVLRGTEAF
TRBV11-3,TRBJ2-1,TRBD2,ASSLETSGVNEQF
TRBV7-3,TRBJ2-1,TRBD2,ASSLTGTSGDNEQF
TRBV30,TRBJ1-6,-,AWSVSPGPYNSPLH
TRBV30,TRBJ1-5,-,AWSVARGQPQH
TRBV10-3,TRBJ2-7,-,AIRPGPSSYEQY
TRBV10-2,TRBJ2-5,-,ASSPTVAGETQY
TRBV19,TRBJ2-2,TRBD2,ATQQLAGAYGELF
TRBV5-1,TRBJ1-4,-,ASSLVGATNEKLF
TRBV2,TRBJ2-5,TRBD2,ASSDPAGGGETQY
TRBV19,TRBJ2-3,-,ASSIADATDTQY
TRBV7-3,TRBJ2-1,-,ASSPGPSPHEQF
TRBV6-6,TRBJ1-5,-,ASRGRDQPQH
TRBV7-9,TRBJ2-1,-,ASSLASQGNEQF
TRBV3-1/TRBV3-2,TRBJ1-1,TRBD1,ASSQGTVMNTEAF